The sample holds one count of the clone carrying this T cell receptor (beta chain). Its antigen remains unknown. Using immunoSEQ multiplex PCR, the repertoire was profiled, and TCRdb retains in-frame clones only, with some absent. Of 20,000 or so clones listed, 93% are singletons. This specimen comes from a study of CD4 T cell repertoires in COVID-19. Overall study findings and caveats: SARS-CoV and/or HKU1 spike cultures shared between 7 and 25% of SARS-CoV-2 clonotypes. Several top expanded SARS-CoV-2-reactive clonotypes were shared by two or three memory subsets.

No culture step preceded sequencing of the ex vivo isolated memory T cells. The CDR3 consists of 15 residues. From germline, CDR1 is LNHDA and CDR2 SQIVND (reference sequence). V lost 4 bases, J lost 0 bases, and 13 bases lay in between. The source of this sequence is a human donor who had COVID-19. The material sequenced was circulating follicular helper CD4+ T cells (cTfh) from blood, taken before the COVID-19 pandemic. This chain uses TRBV19 with TRBJ2-7; D perhaps matches TRBD2 (5 bases). Here the CDR3 reads CASSTTAGNSYEQYF. The CDR3 coding sequence is TGTGCCAGTAGTACCACCGCCGGGAACTCCTACGAGCAGTACTTC.